The present entry profiles one T cell receptor beta chain with its context. Its antigen is currently unknown. Data came from immunoSEQ multiplex PCR; TCRdb stores just in-frame clones and leaves some out. The sample has about 130,000 clones, approximately 92% seen once; the top ten hold approximately 9.2%. CDR1 MDHEN and CDR2 SYDVKM come from the germline V gene. V gave up 0 bases and J gave up 7 bases; unmatched junction bases: 12. CDR3 size: 17 residues. The entry originates in a study of cytomegalovirus exposure and HLA in healthy donors. The donors formed part of the approximately 110-subject validation cohort, distinct from the approximately 670-subject first cohort. Study-wide results and caveats: The classifier reportedly diagnosed cytomegalovirus status with high specificity and sensitivity. Specificity of three CMV-associated chains for CMV antigens was verified in vitro. The study flagged about 150 TCR beta chains as cytomegalovirus-associated.

This TCR was recovered from a woman under 30 in good health and CMV-seropositive. The sequenced material came from PBMCs. The chain is built from TRBV28 and TRBJ1-5; 7 bases align to TRBD1. Here the CDR3 reads CASSLWDLRGLGQPQHF. The DNA of the CDR3 is TGTGCCAGCAGTTTATGGGACCTGAGGGGGCTCGGGCAGCCCCAGCATTTT.